This T cell receptor (beta chain) was observed in a study of cytotoxic CD8 clonotypes in ibrutinib-treated CLL. Across the whole study: The patient breakdown showed about ten relapsed/refractory and about 16 treatment-naive cases, with fewer than 18 IGHV unmutated. Findings of the study overall: Patients showed higher baseline clonality than age-matched healthy donors, and it tracked circulating CD8+ T-cell counts.

With respect to this clone: Antigen unknown.

Method: immunoSEQ multiplex PCR; TCRdb's copy keeps in-frame clones and lacks some. This sample has around 30,000 clones, with 62% found just once. TCR beta libraries used around 1.8 micrograms of DNA from cryopreserved PBMCs. The CDR3 contains 15 residues. CDR1 is LNHDA and CDR2 is SQIVND in the germline V gene (reference sequence). Losses at the gene ends were 6 bases for V and 8 bases for J; bases not matched to a gene: 8. V and J are TRBV19 and TRBJ2-1, with 12 positions matching TRBD1. The sequence was collected from a human donor with chronic lymphocytic leukemia. This specimen consisted of PBMCs, obtained before ibrutinib treatment. CDR3 DNA sequence: TGTGCCAGTAGGACGGGACAGGGGGCCTGGGATGAGCAGTTCTTC. Its protein is CASRTGQGAWDEQFF.